The 16 T cell receptor beta chains below come from one sample, sequenced in a study of CD4 T cells in relation to SARS-CoV-2 and coronaviruses. Profiling relied on immunoSEQ multiplex PCR, and the TCRdb table lists in-frame clones only, not all of them. This sample has around 56,000 clones, with 70% to 90% found just once. Before the COVID-19 pandemic, during about 2011-2019, CD4+ T cells were taken from unexposed donors. The sequencing input was memory CD4+ T cells from PBMCs. These receptors came from a human donor in good health.

The rearrangement joins TRBV18 to TRBJ1-3; the match to TRBD1 covers 9 bases. Trimming cost V 3 bases and J 2 bases; bases outside gene matches: 11. Germline lookup yields CDR1 KGHSH and CDR2 LQKENI. This CDR3 spans 18 amino acids. CDR3 protein: CASSPASGTGITGNTIYF. CDR3 in DNA: TGTGCCAGCTCACCTGCTTCCGGGACAGGGATAACTGGAAACACCATATATTTT.

This clone was found a few times. V usage is TRBV12-3 or TRBV12-4 and J usage is TRBJ2-1, with 12 bases matching TRBD2. The V gene end was trimmed by 10 bases and the J gene end by 8 bases; junction bases not matched to a gene: 6. This CDR3 region has 13 residues. CDR3 DNA: TGTGCCACCAAGACTAGCGGGAGACATGAGCAGTTCTTC. As protein: CATKTSGRHEQFF.

V is TRBV29-1 and J is TRBJ1-2; D not certain. Germline V gene data show CDR1 as SQVTM and CDR2 as ANQGSEA. V lost 3 bases and J lost 2, with 10 bases in between. This CDR3 has 13 residues. CDR3 DNA: TGCAGCGTTGACGTCGGCGAAAACTATGGCTACACCTTC. This translates into CSVDVGENYGYTF.

This sequence joins TRBV2 and TRBJ2-5; D possibly corresponds to TRBD2 (6 bases). V shed 3 bases and J shed 0 bases, with 8 bases lying between them. Germline-derived CDR1 and CDR2 are SNHLY and FYNNEI. This CDR3 contains 14 residues. The CDR3 region has the DNA TGTGCCAGCAGTGAGTCTAGCGACCAAGAGACCCAGTACTTC. Translated: CASSESSDQETQYF.

The chain carries TRBV13 and TRBJ1-1; 11 bases agree with TRBD1. V dropped 2 bases and J dropped 6; count of bases not matched to a gene: 8. Germline CDR1 reads PRHDT; CDR2 reads FYEKMQ (reference sequence). The CDR3 covers 16 residues. The CDR3 is CASSLPPGTGGSEAFF. The DNA of the CDR3 is TGTGCCAGCAGCTTACCTCCCGGGACAGGGGGATCTGAAGCTTTCTTT.

This clone was recorded a few times. The chain recombines TRBV18 with TRBJ2-7, with D perhaps TRBD1 or TRBD2 (7 bases each). V lost 3 bases and J 6 bases, leaving 18 bases between the germline ends. Looked up from germline, CDR1 is KGHSH and CDR2 is LQKENI. The CDR3 consists of 15 residues. The CDR3 DNA is TGTGCCAGCTCACCCCAGGGGGAGGGGACAATCGAGCAGTACTTC. Encoded protein: CASSPQGEGTIEQYF.

The V call is TRBV30, the J call TRBJ2-3, with D possibly TRBD1 on 6 matching bases. Germline CDR1 is GTSNPN and CDR2 is SVGIG (reference sequence). Trimming removed 5 bases from V and 2 bases from J, with 11 bases in between. The CDR3 loop spans 13 amino acids. The CDR3 region has the DNA TGTGCCTGGGCCGGACAGATCACAGATACGCAGTATTTT. As protein: CAWAGQITDTQYF.

J is TRBJ2-7 and V is TRBV6-5, with TRBD1 matching over 8 bases. CDR3 length equals 13 residues. V was pared by 9 bases and J by 4 bases, with 8 bases of the junction left unmatched. Germline CDR1 and CDR2: MNHEY and SVGAGI. In DNA form, the CDR3 reads TGTGCCAGTCGAACAGGGGGATTATACGAGCAGTACTTC. Its protein is CASRTGGLYEQYF.

V and J are TRBV7-9 and TRBJ2-1, with D possibly being TRBD1 (5 bases). The V gene lost 5 bases and the J gene lost 10 bases, with 15 bases spanning the gap. The CDR3 covers 13 residues. Looked up from germline, CDR1 is SEHNR and CDR2 is FQNEAQ (reference sequence). The CDR3 nucleotides read TGTGCCAGCAGCCCGGCGGAGAAGGGGGAGCAGTTCTTC. It is translated as CASSPAEKGEQFF. Variable domain in full (rest from reference TRBV7-9 and TRBJ2-1): DTGVSQNPRHKITKRGQNVTFRCDPISEHNRLYWYRQTLGQGPEFLTYFQNEAQLEKSRLLSDRFSAERPKGSFSTLEIQRTEQGDSAMYLCASSPAEKGEQFFGPGTRLTVL.

This clone is a singleton in its sample. This chain links TRBV19 with TRBJ1-2; 9 bases agree with TRBD1. Losses at the gene ends were 9 bases for V and 7 bases for J; bases not matched to a gene: 15. The CDR3 length is 15 residues. CDR1 LNHDA and CDR2 SQIVND come from the germline V gene (reference sequence). The CDR3 DNA follows: TGTGCCAGCTCACCCTCCGGGACAGGGCCTAGTGGCTACACCTTC. This codes for CASSPSGTGPSGYTF.

The chain has TRBV5-4 and TRBJ1-2, with TRBD1 matching 9 bases. The CDR3 totals 15 residues. Germline values: CDR1 SGHNT, CDR2 YYREEE (reference sequence). J lost 6 bases, V lost 0 bases, and 6 bases had no gene match. The CDR3 spells CASSLGYRGQNGYTF. For the CDR3, the DNA is TGTGCCAGCAGCTTGGGTTACAGGGGGCAGAATGGCTACACCTTC.

V gene TRBV18 combines with J gene TRBJ1-2, with D maybe TRBD1 (5 bases). Per the germline V gene, CDR1 is KGHSH and CDR2 is LQKENI. This CDR3 contains 14 residues. The germline V and J ends were trimmed by 6 bases and 6 bases, with 17 bases remaining between them. The CDR3 region is CASSPKRGSNGYTF. As DNA, the CDR3 is TGTGCCAGCTCCCCCAAAAGGGGAAGCAATGGCTACACCTTC.

V and J are TRBV4-1 and TRBJ1-2; 9 nucleotides line up with TRBD1. Germline V gives CDR1 MGHRA, CDR2 YSYEKL. V gave up 2 bases and J gave up 2 bases; unmatched junction bases: 12. CDR3 length equals 18 residues. The DNA for the CDR3 is TGCGCCAGCAGCCAATCCGAGGGGACAGGGTCATTAAACTATGGCTACACCTTC. It specifies CASSQSEGTGSLNYGYTF.

The V gene is TRBV30, the J gene TRBJ1-4; D unclear. Germline loops: CDR1 GTSNPN, CDR2 SVGIG (reference sequence). This CDR3 is built from 17 residues. Trimming pared 2 bases from V and 3 bases from J, leaving 19 bases between. CDR3 coding DNA: TGTGCCTGGAGTCAGGCCACCATCCCCGGGGCTAATGAAAAACTGTTTTTT. Translation: CAWSQATIPGANEKLFF.

The chain recombines TRBV7-9 with TRBJ2-7; 7 nucleotides align to TRBD1. Germline V gene data show CDR1 as SEHNR and CDR2 as FQNEAQ (reference sequence). CDR3 length: 14 amino acids. V was pared by 3 bases and J by 3 bases, with 5 bases of the junction left unmatched. The CDR3 DNA is TGTGCCAGCAGCTTGGTGGGACAGAGCTACGAGCAGTACTTC. It encodes CASSLVGQSYEQYF.

The V call is TRBV7-3, the J call TRBJ2-2; TRBD1 agrees at 7 bases. Trimming took 5 bases from V and 2 from J; bases not matched to a gene: 5. The CDR3 extends over 15 amino acids. Germline CDR1 is SGHTA and CDR2 is FQGTGA. Written as DNA, the CDR3 is TGTGCCAGCAGCACGGGACAGCTAAACACCGGGGAGCTGTTTTTT. It codes for CASSTGQLNTGELFF. Full variable domain (rest looked up from reference TRBV7-3 and TRBJ2-2): GAGVSQTPSNKVTEKGKYVELRCDPISGHTALYWYRQSLGQGPEFLIYFQGTGAADDSGLPNDRFFAVRPEGSVSTLKIQRTERGDSAVYLCASSTGQLNTGELFFGEGSRLTVL.